This T cell receptor (beta chain) is drawn from a study of blood T cell repertoires in COVID-19 (dated by TCRdb to 2018 to 2021). About the full investigation: Samples covering the acute and convalescent phases of COVID-19 were provided by collaborators in the United States, Italy and Spain. Subjects who had been exposed to COVID-19, were actively infected with it, or had recovered from it provided the deeply sampled blood TCRbeta repertoires that made up the dataset. A freely available public database, intended as a resource for researchers studying the immune response to SARS-CoV-2, is where the repertoires were released. The material from the prospective study consisted of cDNA or gDNA derived from T cells, B-cell-depleted T cells, or PBMCs. The samples were drawn from two sources: the first 160 participants of the ongoing ImmuneRACE study, and 950 to 1,500 subjects contributed by 6 global collaborators. The sample metadata nearly always contained a de-identified subject ID, COVID-19 status, age in years and sex. Where available, HLA class I and class II types were taken from metadata supplied by the sample provider and were not determined by assay-based typing. What the work shows at the level of the full study, not this receptor alone: The amount of clinical and demographic metadata varied by source and participant and was provided uncurated.

A second Seattle source provided samples from volunteer blood donors who had recovered from COVID-19. Whole blood was collected in K2EDTA tubes by collaborating institutions according to the institutions' own protocols. For TCRbeta analysis, collaborator samples were shipped as frozen whole blood, as isolated PBMCs, or as DNA extracted from either sample type. TCRbeta CDR3 regions were amplified from genomic DNA using the immunoSEQ Assay, a bias-controlled multiplex PCR. The study's own analysis went as follows. Within the assay, amplification of reference gene primers was used to estimate how many nucleated cells each sample contained. Sequence reads were collapsed and filtered to measure the absolute abundance of every unique TCRbeta CDR3 rearrangement. For each sample, productive Simpson clonality was calculated by taking the square root of Simpson's diversity index across productive rearrangements. TCRdb's version of the immuneACCESS table is confined to in-frame rearrangements and falls short of the full clone set. An unresolved V gene accounts for under half of the shortfall where checked; the remainder is of unknown origin. The DNA was the basis for D and trimming; V, J and clone size are from that table. This sample holds 200,000 to 250,000 clones; approximately 86% were observed only once. More than 2.5% of the sample belongs to the ten largest clones.

With respect to this clone: Which antigen it targets is not known. Base qualities were left out, and no much larger clone turns up one base away.

Per the germline V gene (reference sequence), SGHNT is the CDR1 and YYREEE is the CDR2. From the cysteine through the phenylalanine, the CDR3 covers 15 amino acids. The DNA shown is the 45-base CDR3, in frame from base 1. V loses 0 bases, J loses 4 bases, and the germline ends lie 8 bases apart. The sequence is built from TRBV5-4 and TRBJ2-6, with an unclear D gene assignment. The receptor comes from a woman in her 30s who had recovered from COVID-19. The sequencing input was peripheral blood. The nucleotide sequence reads TGTGCCAGCAGCTTGGACTTACCCGGGGCCAACGTCCTGACTTTC. This codes for CASSLDLPGANVLTF.